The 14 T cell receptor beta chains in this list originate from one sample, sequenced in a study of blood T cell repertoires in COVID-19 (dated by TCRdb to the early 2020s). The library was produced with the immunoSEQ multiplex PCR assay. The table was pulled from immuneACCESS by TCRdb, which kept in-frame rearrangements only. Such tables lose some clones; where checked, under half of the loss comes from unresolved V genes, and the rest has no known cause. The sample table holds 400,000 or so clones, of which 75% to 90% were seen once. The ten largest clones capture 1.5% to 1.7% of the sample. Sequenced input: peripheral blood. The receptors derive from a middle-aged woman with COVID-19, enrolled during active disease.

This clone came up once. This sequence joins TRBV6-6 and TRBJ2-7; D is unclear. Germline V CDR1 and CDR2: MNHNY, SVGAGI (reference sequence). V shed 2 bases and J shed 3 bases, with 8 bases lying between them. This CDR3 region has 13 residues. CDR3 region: CASSYGSLYEQYF. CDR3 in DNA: TGTGCCAGCAGTTACGGCAGTCTCTACGAGCAGTACTTC.

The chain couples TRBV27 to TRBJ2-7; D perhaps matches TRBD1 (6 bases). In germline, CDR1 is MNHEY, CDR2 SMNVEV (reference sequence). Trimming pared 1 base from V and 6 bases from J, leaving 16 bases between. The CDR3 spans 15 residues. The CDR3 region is CASSLFWVNRAEQYF. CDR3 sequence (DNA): TGTGCCAGCAGTTTATTTTGGGTTAACAGGGCCGAGCAGTACTTC.

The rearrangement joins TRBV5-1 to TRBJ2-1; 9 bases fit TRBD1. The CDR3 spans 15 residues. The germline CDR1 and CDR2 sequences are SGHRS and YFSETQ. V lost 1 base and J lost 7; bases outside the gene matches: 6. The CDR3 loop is CASSLMGQGLNEQFF. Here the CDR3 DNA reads TGCGCCAGCAGCTTGATGGGACAGGGCCTAAATGAGCAGTTCTTC.

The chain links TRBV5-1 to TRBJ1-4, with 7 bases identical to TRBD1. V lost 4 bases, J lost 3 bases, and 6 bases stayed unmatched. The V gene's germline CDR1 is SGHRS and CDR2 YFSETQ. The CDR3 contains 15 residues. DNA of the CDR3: TGCGCCAGCAGCCAAGGGGACAGACCTAATGAAAAACTGTTTTTT. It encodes CASSQGDRPNEKLFF.

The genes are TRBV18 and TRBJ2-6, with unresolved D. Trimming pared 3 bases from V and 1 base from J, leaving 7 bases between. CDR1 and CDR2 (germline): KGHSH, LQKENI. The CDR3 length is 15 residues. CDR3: CASSPAGSGANVLTF. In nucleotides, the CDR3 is TGTGCCAGCTCACCCGCAGGTTCTGGGGCCAACGTCCTGACTTTC.

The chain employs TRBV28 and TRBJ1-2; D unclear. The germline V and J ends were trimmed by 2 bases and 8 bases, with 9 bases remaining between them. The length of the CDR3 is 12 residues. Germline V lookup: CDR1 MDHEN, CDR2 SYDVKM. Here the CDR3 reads CASSLRRRGYTF. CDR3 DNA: TGTGCCAGCAGTTTACGGAGAAGGGGCTACACCTTC.

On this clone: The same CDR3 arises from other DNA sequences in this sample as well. The CDR3 reads CASSYLAGEQFF. CDR3 in DNA: TGTGCCAGCAGTTACCTAGCGGGGGAGCAGTTCTTC. This chain joins TRBV6-5 and TRBJ2-1; 9 bases fit TRBD2. Trimming took 2 bases from V and 10 from J; bases not matched to a gene: 0. The CDR3 contains 12 residues. Germline assignment: CDR1 MNHEY and CDR2 SVGAGI.

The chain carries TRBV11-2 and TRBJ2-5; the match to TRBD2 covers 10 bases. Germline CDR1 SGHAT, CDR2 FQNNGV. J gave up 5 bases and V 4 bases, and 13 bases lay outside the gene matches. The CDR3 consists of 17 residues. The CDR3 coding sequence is TGTGCCAGCAGCTCCGGAAGTAGCGGGAGGCCGGGGGAGACCCAGTACTTC. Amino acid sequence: CASSSGSSGRPGETQYF. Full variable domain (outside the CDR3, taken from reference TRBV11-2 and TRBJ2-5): EAGVAQSPRYKIIEKRQSVAFWCNPISGHATLYWYQQILGQGPKLLIQFQNNGVVDDSQLPKDRFSAERLKGVDSTLKIQPAKLEDSAVYLCASSSGSSGRPGETQYFGPGTRLLVL.

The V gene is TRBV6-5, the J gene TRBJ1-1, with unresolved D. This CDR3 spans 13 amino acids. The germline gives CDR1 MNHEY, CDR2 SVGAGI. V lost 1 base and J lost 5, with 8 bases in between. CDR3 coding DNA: TGTGCCAGCAGTTACTTCACAAGTACTGAAGCTTTCTTT. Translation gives CASSYFTSTEAFF.

CDR3 bases: TGCGCCAGCAGCCAAGCAGGGCGTAACTATGGCTACACCTTC. Protein product: CASSQAGRNYGYTF. This chain connects TRBV4-3 to TRBJ1-2, with a weak D call TRBD1 (5 bases). CDR3 size: 14 residues. Germline CDR1 LGHNA, CDR2 YSLEER. Trimming removed 1 base at V and 1 base at J, with 7 bases between.

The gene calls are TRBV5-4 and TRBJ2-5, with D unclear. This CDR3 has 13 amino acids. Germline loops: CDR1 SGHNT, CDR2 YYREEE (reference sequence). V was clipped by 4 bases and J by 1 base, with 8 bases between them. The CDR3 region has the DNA TGTGCCAGCAGCAAACAGAGCCAAGAGACCCAGTACTTC. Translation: CASSKQSQETQYF.

CDR3 amino acids: CASSPGLRQEVLQPQHF. Written as DNA, the CDR3 is TGTGCCAGCAGCCCAGGCCTTCGACAGGAAGTTCTCCAGCCCCAGCATTTT. The gene calls are TRBV7-9 and TRBJ1-5, with a tentative D call TRBD1 (6 bases). Germline CDR1 and CDR2: SEHNR and FQNEAQ (reference sequence). The CDR3 covers 17 residues. Deletions cut 5 bases from V and 7 bases from J, with 24 bases between.

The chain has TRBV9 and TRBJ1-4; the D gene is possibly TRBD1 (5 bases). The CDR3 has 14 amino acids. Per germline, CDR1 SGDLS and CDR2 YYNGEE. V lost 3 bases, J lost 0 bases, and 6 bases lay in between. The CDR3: CASSEQATNEKLFF. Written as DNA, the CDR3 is TGTGCCAGCAGCGAACAGGCAACTAATGAAAAACTGTTTTTT.

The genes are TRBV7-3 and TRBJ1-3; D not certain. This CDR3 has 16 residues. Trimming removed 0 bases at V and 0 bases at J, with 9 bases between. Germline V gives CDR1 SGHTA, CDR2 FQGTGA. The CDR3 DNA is TGTGCCAGCAGCTTAACCCCGCCCTACTCTGGAAACACCATATATTTT. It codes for CASSLTPPYSGNTIYF.